This entry features one T cell receptor (beta chain) sequence. Its antigen is unidentified. The data are from a study of T cell repertoires in cytomegalovirus infection. Study information: Recently described HLA-C-restricted plus well-studied HLA-B-restricted CMV epitopes were used.

TCRdb used MiXCR to reprocess the reads, holding one entry per CDR3 protein. The table has 700,000 to 850,000 distinct CDR3 sequences, 32% seen once; the top ten hold around an eighth. Germline CDR1 reads SGHVS; CDR2 reads FNYEAQ. V was clipped by 1 base and J by 4 bases; unmatched bases: 14. This CDR3 is 18 amino acids long. The receptor's source is a human donor in good health (CMV status not recorded). Some clones in this sample may be carry-over from other donors' samples. This chain links TRBV7-6 with TRBJ2-5; TRBD2 matches at 8 bases. This specimen consisted of cultured CD8+ T cells from PBMCs, obtained from culture after CMV antigen stimulation. Written as DNA, the CDR3 is TGTGCCAGCAGCTTAGATAAGACCGGGGGGGGCCCGAGAGAGACCCAGTACTTC. This sequence encodes CASSLDKTGGGPRETQYF.